The 26 T cell receptor beta chains presented below share a single source sample, sequenced in a study of response to subunit inactivated influenza vaccine. TCRdb passed the RT-PCR reads through MiXCR, listing each CDR3 protein once. The sample comprises approximately 520,000 distinct CDR3 sequences, about 25% of which are singletons, and 1.5% to 2% rests with the top ten. The sample was CD4+ T cells sorted from PBMCs, taken 4 to 6 days after vaccination. Source of these receptors: a man aged 45-60 years who received an inactivated influenza vaccine.

This clonotype was counted a few times. The rearrangement joins TRBV20-1 to TRBJ2-1; TRBD2 matches at 11 bases. This CDR3 is 12 amino acids long. Germline lookup yields CDR1 DFQATT and CDR2 SNEGSKA (reference sequence). The CDR3 region is CRGLAAYNEQFF. Written as DNA, the CDR3 is TGCAGGGGACTAGCGGCCTACAATGAGCAGTTCTTC.

This clonotype was observed a handful of times. The chain joins TRBV6-2 or TRBV6-3 to TRBJ2-7, with 7 positions matching TRBD1. The CDR3 consists of 14 residues. V was pared by 5 bases and J by 2 bases, with 6 bases of the junction left unmatched. Germline V gives CDR1 MNHEY, CDR2 SVGEGT. In DNA form, the CDR3 reads TGTGCCAGCAGTCCACAGGGGTGGACCTACGAGCAGTACTTC. It translates to CASSPQGWTYEQYF.

This clonotype was picked up a small number of times. The rearrangement uses TRBV28 and TRBJ2-7; D is possibly TRBD1 or TRBD2 (5 bases each). V lost 7 bases and J 7 bases, leaving 17 bases between the germline ends. The CDR3 extends over 13 amino acids. The germline V gene encodes CDR1 MDHEN and CDR2 SYDVKM. The CDR3 here is CASTRDGLVEQYF. In nucleotides, the CDR3 is TGTGCCAGCACCCGGGACGGGTTGGTTGAGCAGTACTTC.

This clonotype has only one observation. The chain has TRBV3-1 and TRBJ1-1; D is uncertain. Germline V lookup: CDR1 LGHDT, CDR2 YNNKEL (reference sequence). This CDR3 contains 14 residues. V was cut by 1 base and J by 6 bases, with 12 bases left in between. Here the CDR3 DNA reads TGTGCCAGCAGCCAAGTAAGCTGGAGTCCTGAAGCTTTCTTT. Translated: CASSQVSWSPEAFF.

This clonotype was counted between two and nine times. This sequence joins TRBV7-2 and TRBJ1-3; weak D call: TRBD1 (5 bases). This CDR3 is built from 15 residues. Trimming took off 1 base at V and 9 bases at J, with 16 bases between the two ends. Germline V gene sequence: CDR1 SGHTA, CDR2 FQGNSA. CDR3 sequence reads: CASSLGDHSGGTIYF. The CDR3, as DNA: TGTGCCAGCAGCTTAGGTGACCACTCTGGGGGCACCATATATTTT.

A few counts support this clonotype. The chain carries TRBV10-2 and TRBJ2-7; D is uncertain. CDR3 size: 13 residues. Trimming removed 2 bases at V and 0 bases at J, with 5 bases between. Germline lookup yields CDR1 WSHSY and CDR2 SAAADI. The CDR3, as DNA: TGCGCCAGCAGTGAGGGATTCTCCTACGAGCAGTACTTC. Amino acid sequence: CASSEGFSYEQYF.

The chain is built from TRBV6-1 and TRBJ2-7; D not certain. Trimming stripped 0 bases from V and 2 bases from J, with 5 bases between. This CDR3 spans 13 amino acids. From germline, CDR1 is MNHNS and CDR2 SASEGT. The CDR3 DNA is TGTGCCAGCAGTGAAGCTACTACCTACGAGCAGTACTTC. The encoded protein is CASSEATTYEQYF.

This clonotype was counted only a few times. CDR3 DNA: TGTGCCAGCAGTGGGGGGACAGGGACTAATGAAAAACTGTTTTTT. Amino acids: CASSGGTGTNEKLFF. The chain uses TRBV12-3 or TRBV12-4 and TRBJ1-4, with 9 bases identical to TRBD1. Trimming cost V 5 bases and J 2 bases; bases outside gene matches: 3. This CDR3 contains 15 residues.

J is TRBJ2-7 and V is TRBV7-2, with 8 bases that match TRBD1. The V and J ends lost 2 bases and 6 bases, in that order; junction bases with no gene match: 12. Germline loops: CDR1 SGHTA, CDR2 FQGNSA. There are 16 residues in the CDR3. The CDR3 sequence: CASSLTRGRFQGEQYF. The CDR3 DNA reads as TGTGCCAGCAGCTTAACCAGGGGGCGCTTTCAGGGCGAGCAGTACTTC.

The rearrangement links TRBV20-1 to TRBJ2-4, with a tentative D call TRBD1 (6 bases). Deletions cut 6 bases from V and 0 bases from J, with 12 bases between. CDR1 is DFQATT and CDR2 is SNEGSKA in the germline V gene (reference sequence). This CDR3 is 14 amino acids long. In nucleotides, the CDR3 is TGCAGTGCACAGGACAGCTTAGCCAAAAACATTCAGTACTTC. This translates into CSAQDSLAKNIQYF.

J is TRBJ2-3 and V is TRBV6-1; 9 nucleotides line up with TRBD1. Germline values: CDR1 MNHNS, CDR2 SASEGT. The CDR3 is 15 amino acids. J lost 3 bases, V lost 3 bases, and 4 bases had no gene match. CDR3 sequence reads: CASSDRDRVTDTQYF. The CDR3 DNA is TGTGCCAGCAGTGACCGGGACAGGGTTACAGATACGCAGTATTTT.

CDR3 in DNA: TGCGCCAGCAGCCAGGGGGGGTCCGGGATAGATACGCAGTATTTT. Residues: CASSQGGSGIDTQYF. J is TRBJ2-3 and V is TRBV4-1, with TRBD2 matching over 7 bases. The CDR3 covers 15 residues. Trimming removed 3 bases from V and 5 bases from J; junction bases left unmatched: 8. CDR1 is MGHRA and CDR2 is YSYEKL in the germline V gene.

This clonotype showed up just a few times. This chain connects TRBV14 to TRBJ2-3; 8 nucleotides align to TRBD2. After removal of 1 base from V and 3 bases from J, the junction contained 6 bases not matched to a gene. Per the germline V gene, CDR1 is SGHDN and CDR2 is FVKESK. CDR3 length: 16 residues. The CDR3 DNA reads TGTGCCAGCAGCCAAGTGAGAAGCGGGAGTACAGATACGCAGTATTTT. Its translation is CASSQVRSGSTDTQYF.

This clonotype was recorded a few times. The chain has TRBV7-2 and TRBJ2-7; D uncertain. The germline gives CDR1 SGHTA, CDR2 FQGNSA. There are 13 residues in the CDR3. The ends were cut back, 5 bases at V and 2 bases at J, with 10 bases in the middle. In DNA, the CDR3 is TGTGCCAGCAGCCCCCAGTCCACCTACGAGCAGTACTTC. It yields the protein CASSPQSTYEQYF. The variable domain in full, completed from reference TRBV7-2 and TRBJ2-7, reads GAGVSQSPSNKVTEKGKDVELRCDPISGHTALYWYRQSLGQGLEFLIYFQGNSAPDKSGLPSDRFSAERTGGSVSTLTIQRTQQEDSAVYLCASSPQSTYEQYFGPGTRLTVT.

This clonotype was observed a few times. The chain uses TRBV7-2 and TRBJ2-3; D unclear. The CDR3 is 12 amino acids. The germline V gene encodes CDR1 SGHTA and CDR2 FQGNSA. V lost 6 bases and J 3 bases, leaving 7 bases between the germline ends. CDR3 in DNA: TGTGCCAGCAGGGCGGATACAGATACGCAGTATTTT. It codes for CASRADTDTQYF.

This chain links TRBV10-3 with TRBJ2-1, with 9 bases fitting TRBD2. This CDR3 has 15 residues. V lost 5 bases and J lost 4; bases outside the gene matches: 6. Germline V gene data show CDR1 as ENHRY and CDR2 as SYGVKD. The CDR3 reads CAISPSGTFYNEQFF. The CDR3 DNA follows: TGTGCCATCAGTCCTAGCGGGACATTTTACAATGAGCAGTTCTTC.

Only a few counts were recorded for this clonotype. The chain carries TRBV3-1 and TRBJ2-5, with D unclear. The CDR3 contains 17 residues. CDR1 is LGHDT and CDR2 is YNNKEL in the germline V gene (reference sequence). Between the trimmed V and J ends, which lost 2 bases and 4 bases, there was a span of 20 bases. CDR3 DNA: TGTGCCAGCAGCCAATCGGCAATGTCTACCTGGGGAGAGACCCAGTACTTC. Translating it yields CASSQSAMSTWGETQYF.

The V gene is TRBV29-1, the J gene TRBJ2-7; D tentatively reads TRBD1 or TRBD2 (8 bases each). Germline CDR1 is SQVTM and CDR2 is ANQGSEA. The CDR3 is made up of 15 amino acids. Between the trimmed V and J ends, which lost 6 bases and 1 base, there was a span of 19 bases. CDR3 region: CSVRGGDRSSYEQYF. CDR3 coding DNA: TGCAGCGTCCGGGGGGGGGACAGGTCTTCCTACGAGCAGTACTTC.

This rearrangement joins TRBV12-3 or TRBV12-4 to TRBJ1-5; D is uncertain. The CDR3 runs 17 residues. The V end was cut by 5 bases, the J end by 0 bases, with 17 bases between. CDR3 loop: CASSSNYDTYSNQPQHF. The DNA for the CDR3 is TGTGCCAGCAGTAGTAACTACGACACTTATAGCAATCAGCCCCAGCATTTT.

This rearrangement joins TRBV7-2 to TRBJ2-1, with TRBD2 as a possible D gene (5 bases). This CDR3 spans 14 amino acids. Deletions cut 1 base from V and 7 bases from J, with 11 bases between. Looked up from germline, CDR1 is SGHTA and CDR2 is FQGNSA. Here the CDR3 DNA reads TGTGCCAGCAGCTTAGATCGCCGGAGGAATGAGCAGTTCTTC. Its protein is CASSLDRRRNEQFF.

The chain joins TRBV28 to TRBJ1-2, with a tentative D call TRBD1 (6 bases). CDR1 is MDHEN, CDR2 SYDVKM, per germline. There are 15 residues in the CDR3. The V gene lost 5 bases and the J gene lost 7 bases, with 20 bases spanning the gap. DNA of the CDR3: TGTGCCAGCAGTCCCTCCTGGGGGGCGCGTTTTGGCTACACCTTC. The encoded protein is CASSPSWGARFGYTF.

This clonotype was seen a handful of times. For the CDR3, the DNA is TGTGCCAGCAGTGTACGGGGGGCGCTGACCGGGGAGCTGTTTTTT. Amino acid sequence: CASSVRGALTGELFF. The gene calls are TRBV12-3 or TRBV12-4 and TRBJ2-2; tentative D call: TRBD2 (7 bases). V was shortened by 5 bases and J by 5 bases, with 15 bases between the two germline ends. CDR3 length: 15 amino acids.

The chain combines TRBV29-1 with TRBJ2-1; tentatively, D is TRBD1 or TRBD2 (5 bases each). V lost 5 bases and J lost 2, with 19 bases in between. Germline-derived CDR1 and CDR2 are SQVTM and ANQGSEA. The CDR3 has 16 amino acids. The DNA for the CDR3 is TGCAGCGTTCAAGGGTCAGGGACGGGGCCCTACAATGAGCAGTTCTTC. It encodes CSVQGSGTGPYNEQFF.

V and J are TRBV4-2 and TRBJ2-2, with D unresolved. The CDR3 is 13 residues long. Trimming cost V 1 base and J 5 bases, with 5 bases left between them. Germline V lookup: CDR1 LGHNA, CDR2 YNFKEQ. Written as DNA, the CDR3 is TGTGCCAGCAGCCAAGTGGAAACCGGGGAGCTGTTTTTT. Translating it yields CASSQVETGELFF.

The V and J genes are TRBV20-1 and TRBJ2-2; D gene unclear. V lost 6 bases and J 0 bases, leaving 8 bases between the germline ends. This CDR3 region has 13 residues. Per the germline V gene, CDR1 is DFQATT and CDR2 is SNEGSKA (reference sequence). The CDR3 sequence is CSASRTNTGELFF. CDR3 sequence (DNA): TGCAGTGCGTCGCGTACGAACACCGGGGAGCTGTTTTTT.

The chain recombines TRBV20-1 with TRBJ1-1, with 11 bases lining up with TRBD1. The germline gives CDR1 DFQATT, CDR2 SNEGSKA (reference sequence). The junction had 3 bases not matched to a gene; V was cut back by 2 bases and J by 4 bases. CDR3 size: 14 residues. The CDR3 loop is CSARTGTGGTEAFF. The DNA for the CDR3 is TGCAGTGCTAGAACCGGGACAGGGGGCACTGAAGCTTTCTTT.